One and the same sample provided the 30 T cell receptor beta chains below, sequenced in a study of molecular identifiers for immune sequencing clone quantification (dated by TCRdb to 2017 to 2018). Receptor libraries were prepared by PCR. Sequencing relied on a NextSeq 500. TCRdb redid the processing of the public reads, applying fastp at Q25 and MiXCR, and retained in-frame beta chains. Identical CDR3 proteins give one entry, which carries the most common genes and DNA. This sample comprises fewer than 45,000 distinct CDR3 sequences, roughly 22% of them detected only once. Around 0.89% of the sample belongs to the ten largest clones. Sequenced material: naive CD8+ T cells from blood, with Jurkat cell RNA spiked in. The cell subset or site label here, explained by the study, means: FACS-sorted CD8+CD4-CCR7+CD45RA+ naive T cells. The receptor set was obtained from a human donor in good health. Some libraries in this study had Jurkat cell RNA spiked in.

This chain's CDR3 is CASSLGQYNEQFF. CDR3 DNA: TGTGCCAGCAGCTTGGGACAGTACAATGAGCAGTTCTTC. This rearrangement joins TRBV5-6 to TRBJ2-1, with D possibly TRBD1 on 5 matching bases. The V end was cut by 0 bases, the J end by 4 bases, with 5 bases between. The CDR3 is 13 amino acids. The germline gives CDR1 SGHDT, CDR2 YYEEEE.

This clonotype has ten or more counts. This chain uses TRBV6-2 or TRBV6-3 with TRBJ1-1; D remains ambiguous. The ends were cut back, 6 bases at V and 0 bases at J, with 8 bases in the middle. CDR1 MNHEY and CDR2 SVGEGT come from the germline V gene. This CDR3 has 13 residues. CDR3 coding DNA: TGTGCCAGCAGACTACATATGAACACTGAAGCTTTCTTT. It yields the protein CASRLHMNTEAFF.

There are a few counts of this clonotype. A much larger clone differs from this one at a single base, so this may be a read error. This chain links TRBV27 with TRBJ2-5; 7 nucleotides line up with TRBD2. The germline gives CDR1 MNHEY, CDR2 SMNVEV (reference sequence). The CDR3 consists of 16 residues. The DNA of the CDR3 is TGTGCCAGCAGTCCCCTTGCGGGAGCGGACCAAGAGCCCCAGTACTTC. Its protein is CASSPLAGADQEPQYF.

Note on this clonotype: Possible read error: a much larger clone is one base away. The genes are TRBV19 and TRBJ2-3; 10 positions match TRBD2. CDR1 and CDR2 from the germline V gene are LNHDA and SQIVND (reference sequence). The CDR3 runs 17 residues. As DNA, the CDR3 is TGTGCCGGTAGTTCCTCTAGCGGGGGCCCTCTTGGGGATACGCAGTATTTT. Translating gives CAGSSSSGGPLGDTQYF.

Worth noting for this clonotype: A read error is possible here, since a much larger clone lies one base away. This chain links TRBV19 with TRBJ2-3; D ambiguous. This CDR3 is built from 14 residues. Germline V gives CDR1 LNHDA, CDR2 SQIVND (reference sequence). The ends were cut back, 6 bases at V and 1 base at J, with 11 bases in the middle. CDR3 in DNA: TGTGCCAGTAGGTTGAATGGGGGCACAGATACGCAGTATTTT. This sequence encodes CASRLNGGTDTQYF.

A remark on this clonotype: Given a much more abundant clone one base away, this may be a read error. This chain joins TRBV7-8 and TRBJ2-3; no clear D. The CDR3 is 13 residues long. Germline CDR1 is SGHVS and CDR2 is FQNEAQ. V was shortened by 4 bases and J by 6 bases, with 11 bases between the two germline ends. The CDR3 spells CASSSVAGDTQYF. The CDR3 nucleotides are TGTGCCAGCAGCTCAGTCGCTGGGGATACGCAGTATTTT.

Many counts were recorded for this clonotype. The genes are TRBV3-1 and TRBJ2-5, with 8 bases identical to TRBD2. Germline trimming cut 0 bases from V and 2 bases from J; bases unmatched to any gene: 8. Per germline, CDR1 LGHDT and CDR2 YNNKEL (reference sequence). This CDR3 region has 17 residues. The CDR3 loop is CASSQDRGLAGQETQYF. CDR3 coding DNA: TGTGCCAGCAGCCAAGACCGTGGGCTAGCGGGTCAAGAGACCCAGTACTTC.

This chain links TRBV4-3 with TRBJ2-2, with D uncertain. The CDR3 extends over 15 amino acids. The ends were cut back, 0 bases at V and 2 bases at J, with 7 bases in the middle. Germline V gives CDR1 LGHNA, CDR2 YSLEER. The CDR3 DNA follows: TGCGCCAGCAGCCAAGACAGAATTAACACCGGGGAGCTGTTTTTT. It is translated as CASSQDRINTGELFF.

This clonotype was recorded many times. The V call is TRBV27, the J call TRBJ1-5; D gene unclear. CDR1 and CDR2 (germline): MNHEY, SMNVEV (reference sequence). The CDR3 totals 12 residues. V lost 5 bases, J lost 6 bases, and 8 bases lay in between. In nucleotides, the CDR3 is TGTGCCAGCAGTCCGATTGGTCAGCCCCAGCATTTT. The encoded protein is CASSPIGQPQHF.

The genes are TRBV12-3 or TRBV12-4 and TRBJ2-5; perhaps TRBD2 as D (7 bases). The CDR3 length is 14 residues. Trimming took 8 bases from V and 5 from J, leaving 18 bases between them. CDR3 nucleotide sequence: TGTGCCAGCGCGGGGGCCCCTAGTTCGGAGACCCAGTACTTC. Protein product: CASAGAPSSETQYF.

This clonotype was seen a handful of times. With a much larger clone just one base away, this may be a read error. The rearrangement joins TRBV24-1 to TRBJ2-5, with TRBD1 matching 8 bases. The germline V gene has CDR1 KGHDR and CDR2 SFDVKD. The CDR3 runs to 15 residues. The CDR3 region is CAASDGDRRQETQYF. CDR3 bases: TGTGCCGCCAGTGACGGGGACAGGCGCCAAGAGACCCAGTACTTC.

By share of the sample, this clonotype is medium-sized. This CDR3 is CSARDHPGYTDTQYF. The CDR3 nucleotides are TGCAGTGCTAGAGATCATCCGGGGTACACAGATACGCAGTATTTT. V usage is TRBV20-1 and J usage is TRBJ2-3, with a tentative D call TRBD2 (5 bases). The germline gives CDR1 DFQATT, CDR2 SNEGSKA (reference sequence). V was clipped by 0 bases and J by 2 bases, with 12 bases between them. CDR3 size: 15 residues.

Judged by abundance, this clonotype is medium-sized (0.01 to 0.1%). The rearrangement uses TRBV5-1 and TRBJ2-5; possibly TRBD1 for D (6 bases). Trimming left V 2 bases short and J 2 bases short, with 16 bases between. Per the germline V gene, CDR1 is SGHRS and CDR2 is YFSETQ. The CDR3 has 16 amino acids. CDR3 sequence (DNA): TGCGCCAGCAGCTTAGGTGGCAGGGGTTTACAAGAGACCCAGTACTTC. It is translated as CASSLGGRGLQETQYF.

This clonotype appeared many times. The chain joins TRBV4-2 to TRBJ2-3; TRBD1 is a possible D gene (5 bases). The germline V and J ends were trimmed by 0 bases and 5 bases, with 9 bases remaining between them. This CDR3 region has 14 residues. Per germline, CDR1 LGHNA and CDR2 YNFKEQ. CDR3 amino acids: CASSQDRGIDTQYF. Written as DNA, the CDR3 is TGTGCCAGCAGCCAAGATAGGGGTATAGATACGCAGTATTTT.

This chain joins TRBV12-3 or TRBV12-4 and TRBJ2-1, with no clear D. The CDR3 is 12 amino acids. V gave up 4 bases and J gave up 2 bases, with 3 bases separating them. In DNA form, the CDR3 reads TGTGCCAGCAGTTGGACCTACAATGAGCAGTTCTTC. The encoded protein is CASSWTYNEQFF.

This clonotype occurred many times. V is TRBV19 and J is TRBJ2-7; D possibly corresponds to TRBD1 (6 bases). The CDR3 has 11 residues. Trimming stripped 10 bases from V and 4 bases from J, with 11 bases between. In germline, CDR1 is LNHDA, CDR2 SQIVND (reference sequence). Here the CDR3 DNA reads TGTGCCACCTCGGACAGTTACGAGCAGTACTTC. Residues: CATSDSYEQYF.

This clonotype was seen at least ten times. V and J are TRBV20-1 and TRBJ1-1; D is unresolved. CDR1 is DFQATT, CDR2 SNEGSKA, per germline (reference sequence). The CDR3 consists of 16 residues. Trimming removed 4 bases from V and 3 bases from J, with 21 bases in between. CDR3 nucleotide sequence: TGCAGTGCTATAAGGCCCCACCCGGACGGCCACACTGAAGCTTTCTTT. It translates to CSAIRPHPDGHTEAFF.

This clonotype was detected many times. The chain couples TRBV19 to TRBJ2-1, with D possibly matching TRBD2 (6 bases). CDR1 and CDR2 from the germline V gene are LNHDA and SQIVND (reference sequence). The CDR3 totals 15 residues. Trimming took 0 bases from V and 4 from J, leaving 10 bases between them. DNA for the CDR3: TGTGCCAGTAGTATAGATCACGGGAGTTACAATGAGCAGTTCTTC. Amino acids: CASSIDHGSYNEQFF.

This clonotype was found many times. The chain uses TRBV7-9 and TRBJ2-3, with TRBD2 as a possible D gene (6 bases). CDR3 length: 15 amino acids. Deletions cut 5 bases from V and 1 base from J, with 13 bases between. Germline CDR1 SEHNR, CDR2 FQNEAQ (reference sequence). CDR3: CASSPQGGGTDTQYF. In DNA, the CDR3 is TGTGCCAGCAGCCCGCAGGGAGGTGGCACAGATACGCAGTATTTT.

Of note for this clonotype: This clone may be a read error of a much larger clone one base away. The CDR3 reads CVSSREETQYF. CDR3 nucleotides: TGTGTCAGCAGCCGCGAAGAGACCCAGTACTTC. V is TRBV27 and J is TRBJ2-5; D ambiguous. CDR1 and CDR2 from the germline V gene are MNHEY and SMNVEV (reference sequence). CDR3 size: 11 residues.

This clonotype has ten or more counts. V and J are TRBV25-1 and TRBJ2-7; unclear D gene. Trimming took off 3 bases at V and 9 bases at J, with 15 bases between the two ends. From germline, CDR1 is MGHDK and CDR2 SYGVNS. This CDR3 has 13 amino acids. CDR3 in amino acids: CASSDYGPSGQYF. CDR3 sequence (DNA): TGTGCCAGCAGTGATTACGGGCCCTCTGGGCAGTACTTC.

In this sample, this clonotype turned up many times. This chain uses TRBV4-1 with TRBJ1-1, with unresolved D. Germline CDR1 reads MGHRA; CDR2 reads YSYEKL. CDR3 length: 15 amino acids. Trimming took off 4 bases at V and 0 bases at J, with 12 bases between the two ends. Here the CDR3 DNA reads TGCGCCAGCAGCCCCCTCCAGCCCATGAACACTGAAGCTTTCTTT. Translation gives CASSPLQPMNTEAFF.

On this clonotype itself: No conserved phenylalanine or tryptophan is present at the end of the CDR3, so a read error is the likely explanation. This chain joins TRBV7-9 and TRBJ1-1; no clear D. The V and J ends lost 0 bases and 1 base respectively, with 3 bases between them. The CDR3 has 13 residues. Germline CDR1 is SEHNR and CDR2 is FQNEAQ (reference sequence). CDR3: CASSLAGNTEAFS. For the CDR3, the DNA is TGTGCCAGCAGCTTAGCAGGGAACACTGAAGCTTTCTCT.

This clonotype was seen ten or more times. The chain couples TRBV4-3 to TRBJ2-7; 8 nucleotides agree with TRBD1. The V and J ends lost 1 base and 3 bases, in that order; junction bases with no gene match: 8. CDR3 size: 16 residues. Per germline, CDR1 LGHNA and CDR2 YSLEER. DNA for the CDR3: TGCGCCAGCAGCCAAGGACGGCATGGGACAGGCTACGAGCAGTACTTC. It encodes CASSQGRHGTGYEQYF.

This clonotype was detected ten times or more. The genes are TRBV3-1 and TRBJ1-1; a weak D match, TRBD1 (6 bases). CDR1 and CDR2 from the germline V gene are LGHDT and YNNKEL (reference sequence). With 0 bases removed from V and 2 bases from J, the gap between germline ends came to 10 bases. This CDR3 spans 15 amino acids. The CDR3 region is CASSQDPGHNTEAFF. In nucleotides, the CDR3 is TGTGCCAGCAGCCAAGATCCGGGACACAACACTGAAGCTTTCTTT.

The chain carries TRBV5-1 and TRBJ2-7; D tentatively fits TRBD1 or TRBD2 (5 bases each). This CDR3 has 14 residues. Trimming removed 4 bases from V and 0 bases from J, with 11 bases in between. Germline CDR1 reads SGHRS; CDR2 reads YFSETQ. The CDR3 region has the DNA TGCGCCAGCAGCCCCGAGGGGAGCTCCTACGAGCAGTACTTC. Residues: CASSPEGSSYEQYF.

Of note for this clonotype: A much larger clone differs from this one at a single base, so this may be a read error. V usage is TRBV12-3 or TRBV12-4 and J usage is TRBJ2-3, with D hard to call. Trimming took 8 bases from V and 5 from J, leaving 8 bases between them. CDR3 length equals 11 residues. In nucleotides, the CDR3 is TGTGCCAGCGGCCCAGGAGATACGCAGTATTTT. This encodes CASGPGDTQYF.

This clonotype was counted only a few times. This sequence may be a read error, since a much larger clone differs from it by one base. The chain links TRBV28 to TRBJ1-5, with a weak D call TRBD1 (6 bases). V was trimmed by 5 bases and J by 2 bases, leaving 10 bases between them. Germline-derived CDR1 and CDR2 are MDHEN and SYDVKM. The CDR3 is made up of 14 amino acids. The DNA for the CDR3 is TGTGCCAGCAGTATAAGACAGGGCAATCAGCCCCAGCATTTT. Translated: CASSIRQGNQPQHF.

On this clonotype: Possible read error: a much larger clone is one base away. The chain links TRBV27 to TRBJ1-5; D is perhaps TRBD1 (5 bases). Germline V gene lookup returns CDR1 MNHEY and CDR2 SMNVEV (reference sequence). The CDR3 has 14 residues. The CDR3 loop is CTSSLGHTNQPQHF. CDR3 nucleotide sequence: TGTACCAGCAGTTTAGGACACACTAATCAGCCCCAGCATTTT.

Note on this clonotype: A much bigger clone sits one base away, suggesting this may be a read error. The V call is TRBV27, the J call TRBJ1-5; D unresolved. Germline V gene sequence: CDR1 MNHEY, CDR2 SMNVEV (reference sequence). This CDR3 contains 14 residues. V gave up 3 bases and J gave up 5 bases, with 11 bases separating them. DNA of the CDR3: TGTGCCAGCAGTTTTTCGACTTCGGATCAGCCCCAGCATTTT. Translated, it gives CASSFSTSDQPQHF.